Following are 10 T cell receptor beta chains from one sample sequenced in a study of radiotherapy plus CTLA-4 blockade in lung cancer. Sequencing was performed with immunoSEQ multiplex PCR; in TCRdb, only in-frame clones are kept and a portion is missing. The sample consists of over 85,000 clones, about four fifths of them appearing once. The source material was peripheral blood, sampled from a patient treated with radiotherapy plus ipilimumab. Receptors were obtained from a human donor with non-small cell lung cancer that progressed on radiotherapy plus ipilimumab.

The rearrangement links TRBV11-2 to TRBJ2-7; 9 bases align to TRBD1. The J segment lost 6 bases and the V segment lost 5 bases, leaving 14 bases of the junction unmatched. The length of the CDR3 is 16 residues. Germline loops: CDR1 SGHAT, CDR2 FQNNGV. The CDR3 protein is CASSQPLGTGITEQYF. The CDR3 DNA reads as TGTGCCAGCAGCCAGCCCCTCGGGACAGGGATCACCGAGCAGTACTTC.

This CDR3 is CASSFTSGVIAGELFF. The DNA for the CDR3 is TGTGCCAGCAGCTTCACTAGCGGAGTCATTGCCGGGGAGCTGTTTTTT. The chain employs TRBV9 and TRBJ2-2; 8 bases agree with TRBD2. Germline V CDR1 and CDR2: SGDLS, YYNGEE. With V trimmed by 4 bases and J by 6 bases, 11 bases remained unmatched. The CDR3 runs 16 residues.

This CDR3 is CASSQGIRDKTYNEQFF. CDR3 DNA: TGCGCCAGCAGCCAAGGAATCCGGGACAAGACCTACAATGAGCAGTTCTTC. The rearrangement uses TRBV4-1 and TRBJ2-1, with a possible D match to TRBD1 (6 bases). The germline V gene encodes CDR1 MGHRA and CDR2 YSYEKL. The V end was cut by 1 base, the J end by 2 bases, with 15 bases between. The CDR3 sequence is 17 residues long.

This chain links TRBV5-1 with TRBJ2-5; 9 bases are a match to TRBD2. Germline V gene data show CDR1 as SGHRS and CDR2 as YFSETQ. The length of the CDR3 is 16 residues. V lost 4 bases to trimming and J lost 1 base; unmatched junction nucleotides: 8. The CDR3 DNA reads as TGCGCCAGCAGCCTTGAACTAGCGGGTTCCCAAGAGACCCAGTACTTC. It is translated as CASSLELAGSQETQYF.

Written as DNA, the CDR3 is TGTGCCAGCAGTTTCCAAGGGACAGACAATGAGCAGTTCTTC. This codes for CASSFQGTDNEQFF. The chain is built from TRBV28 and TRBJ2-1; 7 nucleotides match TRBD1. After removal of 3 bases from V and 5 bases from J, the junction contained 4 bases not matched to a gene. The CDR3 extends over 14 amino acids. Germline values: CDR1 MDHEN, CDR2 SYDVKM.

The V and J genes are TRBV19 and TRBJ2-7; the match to TRBD1 covers 8 bases. CDR1 and CDR2 from the germline V gene are LNHDA and SQIVND (reference sequence). The CDR3 has 15 residues. Trimming at V came to 4 bases and at J to 4 bases, leaving 9 bases not matched to a gene. CDR3 DNA sequence: TGTGCCAGTAGTACCTCAGGGGGCCCTCTGTACGAGCAGTACTTC. Its translation is CASSTSGGPLYEQYF.

V and J are TRBV9 and TRBJ2-6; D gene uncertain. The length of the CDR3 is 12 residues. From germline, CDR1 is SGDLS and CDR2 YYNGEE. Trimming shortened V by 6 bases and J by 3 bases, and 4 bases separated the two germline ends. The CDR3 loop reads CASKGGANVLTF. CDR3 bases: TGTGCCAGCAAGGGTGGGGCCAACGTCCTGACTTTC.

This clone was picked up a small number of times. The rearrangement uses TRBV28 and TRBJ2-7, with 16 bases identical to TRBD2. The V gene's germline CDR1 is MDHEN and CDR2 SYDVKM. CDR3 size: 18 residues. The V and J ends lost 3 bases and 2 bases, in that order; junction bases with no gene match: 7. CDR3 region: CASSFTGTSGRGPYEQYV. As DNA, the CDR3 is TGTGCCAGCAGTTTTACCGGGACTAGCGGGAGGGGTCCCTACGAGCAGTACGTC.

The J gene is TRBJ1-5, the V gene TRBV5-1; 7 nucleotides agree with TRBD1. Germline assignment: CDR1 SGHRS and CDR2 YFSETQ. The CDR3 spans 15 residues. After removal of 0 bases from V and 6 bases from J, the junction contained 6 bases not matched to a gene. The CDR3 spells CASSLGGQFTQPQHF. The CDR3 DNA follows: TGCGCCAGCAGCTTGGGGGGACAGTTCACTCAGCCCCAGCATTTT.

This clone has a handful of counts. The chain couples TRBV19 to TRBJ1-5; D is uncertain. CDR1 is LNHDA, CDR2 SQIVND, per germline (reference sequence). Trimming left V 3 bases short and J 7 bases short, with 10 bases between. This CDR3 region has 13 residues. Here the CDR3 DNA reads TGTGCCAGTAGTATCTCACTCGGCCAGCCCCAGCATTTT. Its translation is CASSISLGQPQHF.